Each of the 30 T cell receptor beta chains below was sequenced from the same sample in a study of blood T cell repertoires in COVID-19. The assay was immunoSEQ multiplex PCR, and TCRdb's table has in-frame clones only and misses some. Among some 45,000 clones listed, over 85% were seen once. The source material was peripheral blood. The receptors come from a man aged 55 to 70 with COVID-19, enrolled during active disease.

This rearrangement joins TRBV6-2 or TRBV6-3 to TRBJ2-2, with 9 bases identical to TRBD2. Germline-derived CDR1 and CDR2 are MNHEY and SVGEGT. CDR3 length: 18 residues. Germline trimming cut 6 bases from V and 6 bases from J; bases unmatched to any gene: 17. The CDR3 nucleotides read TGTGCCAGCAGCCCCCCGGCGGGAGGGACTTTGAAAGCCGGGGAGCTGTTTTTT. It specifies CASSPPAGGTLKAGELFF.

This chain uses TRBV11-1 with TRBJ2-2; 7 bases fit TRBD2. Germline CDR1 and CDR2: SGHAT and FQDESV (reference sequence). V dropped 5 bases and J dropped 4; count of bases not matched to a gene: 10. The CDR3 has 16 residues. The CDR3 DNA sequence: TGTGCCAGCAGCCCGAAGTCTGGGGAGGGCACCGGGGAGCTGTTTTTT. Protein product: CASSPKSGEGTGELFF.

The chain joins TRBV29-1 to TRBJ1-2; D is undetermined. This CDR3 contains 13 residues. Trimming removed 3 bases at V and 0 bases at J, with 8 bases between. Looked up from germline, CDR1 is SQVTM and CDR2 is ANQGSEA. CDR3 nucleotide sequence: TGCAGCGTTGATAGGGAGCCTAACTATGGCTACACCTTC. It translates to CSVDREPNYGYTF.

This clone was recorded once. The chain uses TRBV18 and TRBJ2-7; possibly TRBD2 for D (6 bases). This CDR3 contains 15 residues. V shed 0 bases and J shed 10 bases, with 19 bases lying between them. Germline values: CDR1 KGHSH, CDR2 LQKENI. Written as DNA, the CDR3 is TGTGCCAGCTCACCACCGGCCTCTCGGAGGGTAGATCAGTACTTC. Translation gives CASSPPASRRVDQYF.

The CDR3 is CASSAGGGVTSPLHF. The CDR3 nucleotides read TGTGCCAGCAGCGCCGGGGGAGGGGTAACTTCACCCCTCCACTTT. The chain carries TRBV9 and TRBJ1-6, with D possibly being TRBD1 (5 bases). V was clipped by 3 bases and J by 9 bases, with 16 bases between them. The V gene's germline CDR1 is SGDLS and CDR2 YYNGEE. The CDR3 runs 15 residues.

The chain joins TRBV4-3 to TRBJ1-2; no clear D. The CDR3 has 13 residues. V shed 0 bases and J shed 4 bases, with 6 bases lying between them. Germline lookup yields CDR1 LGHNA and CDR2 YSLEER. The CDR3 here is CASSQDLSYGYTF. CDR3 DNA sequence: TGCGCCAGCAGCCAAGATCTCAGCTATGGCTACACCTTC.

The V gene is TRBV19, the J gene TRBJ1-5; tentatively, D is TRBD1 (6 bases). CDR1 is LNHDA and CDR2 is SQIVND in the germline V gene (reference sequence). V gave up 6 bases and J gave up 3 bases, with 18 bases separating them. The CDR3 consists of 16 residues. The CDR3 is CASRGVNRDSNQPQHF. The CDR3 DNA follows: TGTGCCAGTAGAGGGGTAAACAGGGATTCCAATCAGCCCCAGCATTTT.

The chain links TRBV15 to TRBJ1-1; TRBD1 is a possible D gene (6 bases). V lost 1 base to trimming and J lost 1 base, with 16 bases between them. In germline, CDR1 is LNHNV, CDR2 YYDKDF (reference sequence). The CDR3 runs to 17 residues. The CDR3 DNA reads as TGTGCCACCAGCAGAGGGTTTAGCGGGACAAAGAACACTGAAGCTTTCTTT. It yields the protein CATSRGFSGTKNTEAFF.

The chain has TRBV18 and TRBJ2-1; tentatively, D is TRBD2 (5 bases). Germline CDR1 is KGHSH and CDR2 is LQKENI. The length of the CDR3 is 13 residues. V lost 6 bases to trimming and J lost 6 bases, with 12 bases between them. The CDR3 DNA follows: TGTGCCAGCTCCTCAGACCGGGGCAATGAGCAGTTCTTC. Amino acids: CASSSDRGNEQFF.

The CDR3 loop reads CASSGTGSNQPQHF. The CDR3 region has the DNA TGTGCCAGTAGTGGAACAGGCAGCAATCAGCCCCAGCATTTT. This rearrangement joins TRBV19 to TRBJ1-5; possibly TRBD1 for D (5 bases). With 5 bases removed from V and 1 base from J, the gap between germline ends came to 9 bases. This CDR3 is built from 14 residues. The germline V gene has CDR1 LNHDA and CDR2 SQIVND (reference sequence).

The gene calls are TRBV29-1 and TRBJ1-1; TRBD1 aligns across 10 bases. The V segment lost 7 bases and the J segment 2 bases; nucleotides outside the gene matches: 10. Germline assignment: CDR1 SQVTM and CDR2 ANQGSEA. This CDR3 is 15 amino acids long. In nucleotides, the CDR3 is TGCAGCGGACCGACCGGGACAGGGGAAAACACTGAAGCTTTCTTT. As protein: CSGPTGTGENTEAFF.

The gene calls are TRBV3-1 (or the pseudogene TRBV3-2) and TRBJ1-2; 7 bases align to TRBD1. The V and J ends lost 6 bases and 4 bases, in that order; junction bases with no gene match: 8. The CDR3 runs to 14 residues. The germline V gene encodes CDR1 LGHDT and CDR2 YNNKEL (reference sequence). CDR3 coding DNA: TGTGCCAGCAGTCTATACGGGACAGCCTATGGCTACACCTTC. Protein product: CASSLYGTAYGYTF.

The chain joins TRBV6-6 to TRBJ1-3; D is perhaps TRBD1 (5 bases). CDR3 length: 16 amino acids. The ends were cut back, 6 bases at V and 0 bases at J, with 15 bases in the middle. Per germline, CDR1 MNHNY and CDR2 SVGAGI (reference sequence). CDR3 in DNA: TGTGCCAGCAGAGCTACCCAGGGACTCTCTGGAAACACCATATATTTT. As protein: CASRATQGLSGNTIYF.

This chain connects TRBV7-3 to TRBJ2-3, with D unresolved. This CDR3 comprises 16 residues. V was clipped by 4 bases and J by 3 bases, with 17 bases between them. Germline CDR1 and CDR2: SGHTA and FQGTGA. The CDR3 DNA sequence: TGTGCCAGCAGCTCCCAGGCCGGCGTGAGTACAGATACGCAGTATTTT. Its protein is CASSSQAGVSTDTQYF.

The genes are TRBV5-1 and TRBJ1-6; 9 nucleotides agree with TRBD1. After removal of 4 bases from V and 9 bases from J, the junction contained 8 bases not matched to a gene. The CDR3 runs to 15 residues. Germline values: CDR1 SGHRS, CDR2 YFSETQ. The CDR3 loop is CASSGGTGSSSPLHF. DNA for the CDR3: TGCGCCAGCAGCGGGGGGACAGGGTCGAGTTCACCCCTCCACTTT.

The rearrangement joins TRBV7-3 to TRBJ1-2, with 7 bases matching TRBD1. Trimming cost V 0 bases and J 4 bases; bases outside gene matches: 5. Germline loops: CDR1 SGHTA, CDR2 FQGTGA. The CDR3 totals 15 residues. The DNA for the CDR3 is TGTGCCAGCAGCTTAACGAAGGGACAGAGCTATGGCTACACCTTC. Its translation is CASSLTKGQSYGYTF. Combining the CDR3 with reference TRBV7-3 and TRBJ1-2 gives the whole variable domain GAGVSQTPSNKVTEKGKYVELRCDPISGHTALYWYRQSLGQGPEFLIYFQGTGAADDSGLPNDRFFAVRPEGSVSTLKIQRTERGDSAVYLCASSLTKGQSYGYTFGSGTRLTVV.

V and J are TRBV2 and TRBJ2-1, with 7 bases identical to TRBD2. Germline assignment: CDR1 SNHLY and CDR2 FYNNEI. CDR3 size: 13 residues. Losses at the gene ends were 7 bases for V and 6 bases for J; bases not matched to a gene: 6. The chain's CDR3 is CASMRESFNEQFF. Here the CDR3 DNA reads TGTGCCAGCATGCGGGAGTCGTTCAATGAGCAGTTCTTC.

The V call is TRBV15, the J call TRBJ1-2; D unclear. Trimming removed 0 bases from V and 2 bases from J, with 4 bases in between. Per germline, CDR1 LNHNV and CDR2 YYDKDF (reference sequence). CDR3 length: 13 residues. The CDR3 DNA follows: TGTGCCACCAGCAGAGACAGGAACTATGGCTACACCTTC. Translating it yields CATSRDRNYGYTF.

The V and J genes are TRBV12-3 or TRBV12-4 and TRBJ1-1; D is ambiguous. V lost 3 bases to trimming and J lost 8 bases, with 7 bases between them. The CDR3 covers 11 residues. As DNA, the CDR3 is TGTGCCAGCAGTTTTGCGGGCGAAGCTTTCTTT. Its protein product is CASSFAGEAFF.

This chain links TRBV7-2 with TRBJ1-1; possible D gene TRBD1, 6 bases. CDR3 size: 15 residues. With 5 bases removed from V and 1 base from J, the gap between germline ends came to 14 bases. Looked up from germline, CDR1 is SGHTA and CDR2 is FQGNSA. The CDR3 here is CASSTKQGSNTEAFF. The CDR3 coding sequence is TGTGCCAGCAGCACCAAACAGGGCTCGAACACTGAAGCTTTCTTT.

The V and J genes are TRBV5-6 and TRBJ1-1, with 10 bases aligning to TRBD1. Trimming took 3 bases from V and 0 from J; bases not matched to a gene: 8. Germline assignment: CDR1 SGHDT and CDR2 YYEEEE. CDR3 length equals 17 residues. This chain's CDR3 is CASSWTGTGVLNTEAFF. The CDR3 DNA follows: TGTGCCAGCAGCTGGACCGGGACAGGGGTGCTGAACACTGAAGCTTTCTTT.

The J gene is TRBJ1-5, the V gene TRBV3-1 (or the pseudogene TRBV3-2), with D perhaps TRBD1 (5 bases). Trimming left V 2 bases short and J 1 base short, with 6 bases between. This CDR3 region has 14 residues. CDR1 and CDR2 from the germline V gene are LGHDT and YNNKEL (reference sequence). The CDR3 is CASSQPGSNQPQHF. CDR3 sequence (DNA): TGTGCCAGCAGCCAACCAGGGAGCAATCAGCCCCAGCATTTT.

The CDR3 sequence is CASSLAGNEKLFF. CDR3 in DNA: TGTGCCAGCTCACTCGCAGGGAATGAAAAACTGTTTTTT. The chain is built from TRBV18 and TRBJ1-4, with D maybe TRBD1 (5 bases). Germline V CDR1 and CDR2: KGHSH, LQKENI. The CDR3 covers 13 residues. Trimming took 4 bases from V and 5 from J, leaving 8 bases between them.

The chain links TRBV7-8 to TRBJ2-5; 8 nucleotides align to TRBD1. The CDR3 is made up of 13 amino acids. Trimming took 5 bases from V and 4 from J; bases not matched to a gene: 3. Per the germline V gene, CDR1 is SGHVS and CDR2 is FQNEAQ. This CDR3 reads CASSPGQGETQYF. Here the CDR3 DNA reads TGTGCCAGCAGCCCCGGACAGGGAGAGACCCAGTACTTC.

The CDR3 DNA reads as TGTGCCAGCAGCAAAGATCTCTTTCCGGGACAGGGAGACACTGAAGCTTTCTTT. Translated: CASSKDLFPGQGDTEAFF. J is TRBJ1-1 and V is TRBV21-1; whether TRBD1, the table's D call, matches the DNA was not checked. TRBV21-1 is an annotated pseudogene. This CDR3 contains 18 residues.

The chain carries TRBV5-5 and TRBJ2-1, with D tentatively TRBD1 (6 bases). V dropped 1 base and J dropped 5 bases, with 7 bases sitting between them. CDR3 length: 13 residues. Per germline, CDR1 SGHKS and CDR2 YYEKEE (reference sequence). The CDR3 DNA reads TGTGCCAGCAGCTTGTGGGGGCACAATGAGCAGTTCTTC. Protein sequence: CASSLWGHNEQFF.

The chain combines TRBV28 with TRBJ1-4; D possibly corresponds to TRBD1 (5 bases). Germline CDR1 MDHEN, CDR2 SYDVKM. Trimming took 2 bases from V and 6 from J, leaving 10 bases between them. The CDR3 length is 14 residues. CDR3 coding DNA: TGTGCCAGCAGTTTAACAGGTGTCGATGAAAAACTGTTTTTT. Translating it yields CASSLTGVDEKLFF.

This clone was counted only a few times. V and J are TRBV7-9 and TRBJ2-2, with D possibly matching TRBD2 (5 bases). The germline gives CDR1 SEHNR, CDR2 FQNEAQ (reference sequence). The CDR3 spans 16 residues. The V and J ends lost 4 bases and 0 bases respectively, with 12 bases between them. The CDR3, as DNA: TGTGCCAGCAGCTCGGGGAAGGTTACGAACACCGGGGAGCTGTTTTTT. Translating gives CASSSGKVTNTGELFF.

CDR3 sequence (DNA): TGCGCCAGCAGCACCTTACCCGGGACAGGGGGCGACCTAGCCAAAAACATTCAGTACTTC. Translating gives CASSTLPGTGGDLAKNIQYF. The chain uses TRBV5-1 and TRBJ2-4, with TRBD1 matching 12 bases. The V segment lost 4 bases and the J segment 0 bases; nucleotides outside the gene matches: 14. Germline V lookup: CDR1 SGHRS, CDR2 YFSETQ. The CDR3 runs 20 residues.

The chain is built from TRBV12-3 or TRBV12-4 and TRBJ1-3; no firm D call. This CDR3 is 13 amino acids long. Trimming pared 6 bases from V and 4 bases from J, leaving 10 bases between. CDR3 in DNA: TGTGCCAGCAGGACAATAGGAGGAAACACCATATATTTT. Amino acids: CASRTIGGNTIYF.